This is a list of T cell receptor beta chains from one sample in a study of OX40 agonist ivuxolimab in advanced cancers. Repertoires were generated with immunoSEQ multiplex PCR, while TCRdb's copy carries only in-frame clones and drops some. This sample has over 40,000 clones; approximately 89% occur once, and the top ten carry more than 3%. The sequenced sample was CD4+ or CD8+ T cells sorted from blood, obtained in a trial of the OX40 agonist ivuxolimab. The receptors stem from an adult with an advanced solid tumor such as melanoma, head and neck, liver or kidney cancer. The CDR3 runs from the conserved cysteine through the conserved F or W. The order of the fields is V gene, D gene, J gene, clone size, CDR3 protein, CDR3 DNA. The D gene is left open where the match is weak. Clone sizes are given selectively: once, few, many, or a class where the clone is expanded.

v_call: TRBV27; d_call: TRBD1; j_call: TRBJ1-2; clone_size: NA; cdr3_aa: CASRDRNYGYTF; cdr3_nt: TGTGCCAGCAGGGACAGGAACTATGGCTACACCTTC
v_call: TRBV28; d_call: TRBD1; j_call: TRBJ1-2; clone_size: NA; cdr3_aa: CASSFRGLGGYTF; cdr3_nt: TGTGCCAGCAGTTTCAGGGGGCTGGGAGGCTACACCTTC
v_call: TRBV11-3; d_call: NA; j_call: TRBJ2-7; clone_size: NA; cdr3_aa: CASSLEGGEQYF; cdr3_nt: TGTGCCAGCAGCTTAGAAGGAGGTGAGCAGTACTTC
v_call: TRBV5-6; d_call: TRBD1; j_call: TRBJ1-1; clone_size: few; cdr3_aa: CASSVDRATEAFF; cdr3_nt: TGTGCCAGCAGCGTGGACAGGGCCACTGAAGCTTTCTTT
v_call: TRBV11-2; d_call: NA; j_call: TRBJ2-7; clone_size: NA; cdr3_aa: CASSLQGSPYKQYF; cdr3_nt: TGTGCCAGCAGCTTACAGGGTTCCCCTTACAAGCAGTACTTC
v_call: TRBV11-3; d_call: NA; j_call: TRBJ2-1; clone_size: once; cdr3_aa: CASSQNPRGSYNEQFF; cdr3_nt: TGTGCCAGCAGCCAAAACCCCAGGGGCTCCTACAATGAGCAGTTCTTC
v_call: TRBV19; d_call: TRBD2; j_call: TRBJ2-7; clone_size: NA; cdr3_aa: CASRIAGGAYEQYF; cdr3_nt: TGTGCCAGTAGAATAGCGGGAGGGGCCTACGAGCAGTACTTC
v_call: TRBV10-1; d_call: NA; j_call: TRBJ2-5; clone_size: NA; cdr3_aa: CASSESGGPGETQYF; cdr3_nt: TGCGCCAGCAGTGAGTCAGGGGGTCCCGGTGAGACCCAGTACTTC
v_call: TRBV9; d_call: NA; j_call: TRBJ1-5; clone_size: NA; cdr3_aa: CASSVSTSNQPQHF; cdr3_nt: TGTGCCAGCAGCGTATCCACCAGCAATCAGCCCCAGCATTTT
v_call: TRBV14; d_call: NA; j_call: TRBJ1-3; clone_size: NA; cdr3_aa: CASSPSAGNTIYF; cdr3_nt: TGTGCCAGCAGCCCCTCCGCTGGAAACACCATATATTTT
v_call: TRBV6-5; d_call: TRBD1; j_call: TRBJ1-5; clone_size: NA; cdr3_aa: CASQNRGGQPQHF; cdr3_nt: TGTGCCAGCCAAAACAGGGGAGGTCAGCCCCAGCATTTT
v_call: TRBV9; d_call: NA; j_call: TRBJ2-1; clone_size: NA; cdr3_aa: CASSAGGVPRNEQFF; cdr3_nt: TGTGCCAGCAGCGCAGGGGGGGTTCCGAGGAATGAGCAGTTCTTC
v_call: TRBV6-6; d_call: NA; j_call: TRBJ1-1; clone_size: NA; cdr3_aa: CASSYSGPDTEAFF; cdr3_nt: TGTGCCAGCAGTTACTCGGGGCCGGACACTGAAGCTTTCTTT
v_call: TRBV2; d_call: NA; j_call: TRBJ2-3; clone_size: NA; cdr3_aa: CASSEPYPRDTQYF; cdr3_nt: TGTGCCAGCAGTGAACCGTACCCAAGGGATACGCAGTATTTT
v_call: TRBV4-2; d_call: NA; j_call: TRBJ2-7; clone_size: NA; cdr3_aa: CASSQGGQRGEQYF; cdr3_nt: TGTGCCAGCAGCCAAGGGGGACAAAGAGGCGAGCAGTACTTC
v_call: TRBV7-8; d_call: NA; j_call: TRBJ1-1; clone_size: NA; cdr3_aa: CASSPPGSTEAFF; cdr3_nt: TGTGCCAGCAGCCCCCCTGGCAGCACTGAAGCTTTCTTT
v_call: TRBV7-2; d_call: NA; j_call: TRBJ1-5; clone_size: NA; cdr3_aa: CASSLTGLLDQPQHF; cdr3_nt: TGTGCCAGCAGCTTAACAGGCCTCCTTGATCAGCCCCAGCATTTT
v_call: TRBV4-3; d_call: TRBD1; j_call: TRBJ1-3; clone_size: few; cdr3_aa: CASSHTTGARGNTIYF; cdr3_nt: TGCGCCAGCAGCCACACTACAGGGGCCCGTGGAAACACCATATATTTT
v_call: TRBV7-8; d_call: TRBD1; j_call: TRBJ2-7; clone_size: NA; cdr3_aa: CASSLRDGTGAYEQYF; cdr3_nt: TGTGCCAGCAGCTTACGGGATGGGACAGGGGCCTACGAGCAGTACTTC
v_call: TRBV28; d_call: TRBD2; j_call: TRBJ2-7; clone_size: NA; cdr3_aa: CASSLAGNSYEQYF; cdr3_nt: TGTGCCAGCAGTCTAGCGGGTAACTCCTACGAGCAGTACTTC
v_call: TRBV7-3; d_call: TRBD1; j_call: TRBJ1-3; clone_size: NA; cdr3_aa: CASSRTGGASGNTIYF; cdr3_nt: TGTGCCAGCTCCCGGACAGGGGGAGCCTCTGGAAACACCATATATTTT
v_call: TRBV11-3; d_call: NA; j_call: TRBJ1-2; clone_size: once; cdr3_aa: CASSPAGRGGYTF; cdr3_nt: TGTGCCAGCAGCCCTGCGGGGAGAGGTGGCTACACCTTC
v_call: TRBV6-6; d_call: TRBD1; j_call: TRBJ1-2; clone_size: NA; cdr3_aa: CASSWTGADGYTF; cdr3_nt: TGTGCCAGCAGTTGGACAGGGGCGGATGGCTACACCTTC
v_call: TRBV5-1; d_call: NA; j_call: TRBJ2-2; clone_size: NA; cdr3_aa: CASSLGTRTGELFF; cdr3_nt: TGCGCCAGCAGCTTAGGGACACGGACCGGGGAGCTGTTTTTT
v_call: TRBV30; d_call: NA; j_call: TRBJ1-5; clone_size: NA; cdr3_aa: CAWSVTGTRGQPQHF; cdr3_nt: TGTGCCTGGAGTGTTACCGGGACGAGGGGTCAGCCCCAGCATTTT
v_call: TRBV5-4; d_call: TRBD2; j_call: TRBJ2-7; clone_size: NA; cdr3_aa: CASSLEAGAYEQYF; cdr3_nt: TGTGCCAGCAGCTTGGAAGCGGGAGCCTACGAGCAGTACTTC